This T cell receptor (beta chain) was captured in a study of response to subunit inactivated influenza vaccine. This clonotype has only a few counts. The V end lost 7 bases, the J end lost 4 bases, and 9 bases lay between the germline ends. The CDR3 consists of 12 residues. CDR1 is SNHLY and CDR2 is FYNNEI in the germline V gene. TCRdb recomputed calls from the RT-PCR reads with MiXCR, one row per CDR3 protein. The table lists 250,000 to 350,000 distinct CDR3 sequences, about 20% of them singletons. This specimen was PBMCs from blood, taken 21 months after vaccination. The chain links TRBV2 to TRBJ2-3; D possibly corresponds to TRBD2 (5 bases). This sequence was found in a man between 50 and 69 years old who received an inactivated influenza vaccine. CDR3 in amino acids: CASILASDTQYF. The CDR3 DNA reads as TGTGCCAGCATCCTAGCCTCAGATACGCAGTATTTT.